This T cell receptor (beta chain) was found in a study of immune heterogeneity within non-small cell lung tumors. Whole-study findings and limits: Individual patients mostly differed in their high-frequency T-cell receptor beta clonotypes.

Template was bulk tumor genomic DNA, around 600 ng per sample. Biopsy collection occurred during surgery, with several far-apart biopsies per primary tumor. Untreated, newly diagnosed non-small cell lung cancer patients underwent curative surgery. Turning to this clonotype: What it recognizes is unknown. A much larger clone sits a single nucleotide away, making a read error possible.

Germline V gene data show CDR1 as MNHEY and CDR2 as SMNVEV (reference sequence). There are 16 residues in the CDR3. CDR3 of TCR beta was amplified by multiplex PCR that used 32 V and 13 J primers. TCRdb reanalysed the multiplex PCR reads using MiXCR and keeps one entry per CDR3 protein. This sample has about 21,000 distinct CDR3 sequences; about 30% occur once, and the top ten carry roughly 4.3%. The chain links TRBV27 to TRBJ2-7; 7 bases are a match to TRBD1. The TCR comes from a man aged 35-49 years with non-small cell lung cancer. The sample comprised lung tumor tissue. CDR3 loop: CVSSRTGANAYYEQYF. The CDR3 DNA reads TGTGTCAGCAGCCGTACAGGGGCGAATGCCTACTACGAGCAGTACTTC.